This T cell receptor (beta chain) was sequenced in a study of blood T cell repertoires in COVID-19 (dated by TCRdb to 2020 to 2022). Broadly, across the study: Collaborator samples came from the United States, Italy and Spain and covered acute and convalescent phases of COVID-19. The repertoires were made available in a free public database intended to serve as a resource for research on the immune response to SARS-CoV-2. Subjects who had been exposed to COVID-19, were actively infected with it, or had recovered from it provided the deeply sampled blood TCRbeta repertoires that made up the dataset. A de-identified subject ID, COVID-19 status, age in years and sex were almost always included in the sample metadata. Where available, HLA class I and class II types were taken from metadata supplied by the sample provider and were not determined by assay-based typing. The samples were drawn from two sources: the first 160 participants of the ongoing ImmuneRACE study, and 950 to 1,500 subjects contributed by 6 global collaborators. The prospective study material was composed of cDNA or gDNA derived from T cells, B-cell-depleted T cells, or PBMCs. Paper-wide results and their limitations: The amount of clinical and demographic metadata varied by source and participant and was provided uncurated.

About this clone: Its antigen remains unidentified. No quality values exist for individual bases; no much larger clone is one base distant.

Another Seattle source contributed samples from volunteer blood donors who had recovered from COVID-19. The collaborating institutions used their own protocols to collect whole blood in K2EDTA tubes. Collaborator samples were shipped for TCRbeta analysis as frozen whole blood, isolated PBMCs, or DNA extracted from either sample type. TCRbeta CDR3 regions were amplified from genomic DNA using the immunoSEQ Assay, a bias-controlled multiplex PCR. The authors' pipeline ran thus. Within the assay, amplification of reference gene primers was used to estimate how many nucleated cells each sample contained. To quantify the absolute abundance of each unique TCRbeta CDR3 rearrangement, sequence reads were collapsed and filtered. For each sample, productive Simpson clonality was calculated by taking the square root of Simpson's diversity index across productive rearrangements. Held by TCRdb, this immuneACCESS table contains in-frame sequences only and omits some clones. Under half of the omission traces to an unresolved V gene where checked; the cause of the rest is unknown. The DNA gave D and trimming, while V, J and clone size come from that table. The sample table lists about 190,000 clones, around 80% of them with a count of one. Roughly 14% of the sample comes from the top ten.

As encoded in the germline V gene, CDR1 is LGHNT while CDR2 is FRNRAP. V drops 4 bases and J drops 2 bases, leaving 10 bases in between. The CDR3 goes from the cysteine to the phenylalanine over 14 residues. Solely the CDR3 DNA is kept, with 42 bases framed from the first base. This TCR came from a man aged 45-65 years who had recovered from COVID-19. The sequenced material came from peripheral blood. The chain links TRBV12-5 with TRBJ2-3; the D segment could be TRBD2, given 6 matching bases. The CDR3 sequence is CASGSRGDTDTQYF. The nucleotide sequence reads as follows: TGTGCTAGTGGTTCCCGCGGGGACACAGATACGCAGTATTTT.